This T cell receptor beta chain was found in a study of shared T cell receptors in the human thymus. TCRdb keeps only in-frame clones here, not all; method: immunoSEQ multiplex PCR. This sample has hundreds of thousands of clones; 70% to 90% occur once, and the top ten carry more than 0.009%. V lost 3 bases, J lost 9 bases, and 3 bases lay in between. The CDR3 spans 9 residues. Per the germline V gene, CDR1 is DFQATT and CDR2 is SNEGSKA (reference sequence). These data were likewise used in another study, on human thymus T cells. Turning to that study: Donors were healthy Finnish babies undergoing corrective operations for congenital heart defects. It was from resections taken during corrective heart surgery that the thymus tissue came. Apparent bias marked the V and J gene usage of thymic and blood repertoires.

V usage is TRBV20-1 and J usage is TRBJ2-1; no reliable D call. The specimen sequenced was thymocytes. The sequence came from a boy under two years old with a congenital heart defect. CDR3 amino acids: CSASSEQFF. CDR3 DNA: TGCAGTGCTAGTAGTGAGCAGTTCTTC.